This TCR beta chain stems from a study of cytomegalovirus exposure and HLA in healthy donors. The germline V gene has CDR1 SGHRS and CDR2 YFSETQ. V dropped 0 bases and J dropped 9; count of bases not matched to a gene: 8. This CDR3 is 15 amino acids long. The table came from immunoSEQ multiplex PCR; TCRdb's copy has only in-frame clones and leaves some out. Here the sample spans about 130,000 clones, 75% to 90% being singletons. This clone appeared a single time. The receptor was isolated from a woman between 18 and 29 years old in good health and CMV-seronegative. The rearrangement uses TRBV5-1 and TRBJ2-1; 8 bases agree with TRBD1. Sample: PBMCs. CDR3 in DNA: TGCGCCAGCAGCTTGGGGCCAGGGGGCCAAGGTGAGCAGTTCTTC. As protein: CASSLGPGGQGEQFF.